The T cell receptor beta chain under discussion was sequenced for a study of PD-L1 blockade in urothelial cancer. Study-wide background: The patients' atezolizumab therapy, 1,200 mg intravenously every 3 weeks, started at some point between 2013 and 2014. A median around 150,000 T cells were found in blood samples.

This table comes from immunoSEQ multiplex PCR, and its TCRdb copy is limited to in-frame clones, with some not included. This sample has about 50,000 clones, with around 75% found just once. Per the germline V gene, CDR1 is SGHVS and CDR2 is FQNEAQ. The CDR3 is 13 residues long. Trimming stripped 5 bases from V and 0 bases from J, with 7 bases between. Regarding time point: pretreatment peripheral blood. A remark on this clone: Its antigen is currently unknown.

Overall study results and limits: TCR clonality was measured in pretreatment peripheral blood. Clonality below the median predicted better survival.

The source material was PBMCs, sampled around atezolizumab (anti-PD-L1) treatment. V usage is TRBV7-8 and J usage is TRBJ1-1; D gene uncertain. This sequence originates from an older man with urothelial cancer. This chain's CDR3 is CASSPRVNTEAFF. CDR3 DNA sequence: TGTGCCAGCAGCCCCCGGGTGAACACTGAAGCTTTCTTT.